These T cell receptor beta chains were read from a single sample in a study of blood T cell repertoires in COVID-19. Sequenced by immunoSEQ multiplex PCR; TCRdb stores in-frame clones only, minus some. The sample gives 100,000 to 150,000 clones, about 79% of which show up once; under 3% is in the top ten. Sequenced input: peripheral blood. The receptors were sampled from a man between 65 and 80 years old with acute or convalescent COVID-19. The CDR3 runs from the conserved cysteine through the conserved F or W. Fields, in order: V gene, J gene, D gene, clone size, CDR3 length, CDR3 protein, CDR3 DNA. A D gene is named only where the DNA matches it firmly. The size of a clone is reported for some rows only, either as once, few or many, or as a class for expanded clones.

>TRBV7-9|TRBJ2-7|TRBD1|few|16
CASSSLGRTGIPEQYF
TGTGCCAGCAGCTCGCTAGGACGGACAGGGATACCCGAGCAGTACTTC
>TRBV5-1|TRBJ1-3|.|.|16
CASSLVGGARGNTIYF
TGCGCCAGCAGCTTGGTTGGGGGGGCGCGTGGAAACACCATATATTTT
>TRBV5-1|TRBJ2-7|TRBD1|once|15
CASSSTTGISYEQYF
TGCGCCAGCAGCTCGACGACAGGGATCTCCTACGAGCAGTACTTC
>TRBV9|TRBJ2-3|TRBD2|.|15
CASSVGPSGWDTQYF
TGTGCCAGCAGCGTAGGTCCTAGCGGGTGGGATACGCAGTATTTT
>TRBV7-3|TRBJ1-4|TRBD1|few|15
CASSPGGTGGEKLFF
TGTGCCAGCAGCCCGGGAGGGACAGGGGGCGAAAAACTGTTTTTT
>TRBV5-5|TRBJ1-1|TRBD1|.|14
CASSARTGGTEAFF
TGTGCCAGCAGCGCAAGGACAGGGGGTACTGAAGCTTTCTTT
>TRBV11-2|TRBJ1-1|.|.|16
CASSLKQGLLNTEAFF
TGTGCCAGCAGCTTAAAGCAGGGCCTCTTGAACACTGAAGCTTTCTTT
>TRBV6-5|TRBJ1-1|.|.|13
CASSYNRETEAFF
TGTGCCAGCAGTTACAACAGGGAAACTGAAGCTTTCTTT
>TRBV5-1|TRBJ2-3|.|.|15
CASSLVGAGTDTQYF
TGCGCCAGCAGCTTGGTGGGGGCCGGCACAGATACGCAGTATTTT
>TRBV7-8|TRBJ2-3|TRBD2|.|16
CASSRREAGGSDTQYF
TGTGCCAGCAGCCGCAGGGAAGCGGGGGGCTCAGATACGCAGTATTTT
>TRBV7-8|TRBJ1-5|.|.|14
CASSLNGVGQPQHF
TGTGCCAGCAGCTTAAACGGGGTTGGTCAGCCCCAGCATTTT
>TRBV9|TRBJ2-7|TRBD1|.|14
CASSVGTGHYEQYF
TGTGCCAGCAGCGTGGGGACAGGGCACTACGAGCAGTACTTC
>TRBV7-9|TRBJ2-1|TRBD2|.|16
CASSLAGSGGFSEQFF
TGTGCCAGCAGCTTAGCGGGTAGCGGGGGGTTTAGTGAGCAGTTCTTC
>TRBV10-3|TRBJ2-1|TRBD2|.|13
CAITGTSVHEQFF
TGTGCCATCACCGGGACTAGCGTTCATGAGCAGTTCTTC
>TRBV4-3|TRBJ2-7|.|once|16
CASSQDYPAGNYEQYF
TGCGCCAGCAGCCAAGATTACCCAGCGGGTAACTACGAGCAGTACTTC
>TRBV18|TRBJ1-5|TRBD1|few|14
CASSPNRGDQPQHF
TGTGCCAGCTCACCAAACAGGGGTGATCAGCCCCAGCATTTT
>TRBV6-5|TRBJ1-3|.|few|12
CASSSPGNTIYF
TGTGCCAGCAGTTCCCCGGGAAACACCATATATTTT
>TRBV4-3|TRBJ1-2|TRBD1|.|16
CASSRRPGTGEDGYTF
TGCGCCAGCAGCCGCCGTCCCGGGACAGGGGAAGATGGCTACACCTTC
>TRBV7-2|TRBJ1-1|.|.|13
CASSFQGRTEAFF
TGTGCCAGCAGCTTTCAGGGTAGAACTGAAGCTTTCTTT
>TRBV2|TRBJ2-3|.|.|15
CAKPGDGGISDTQYF
TGTGCCAAACCGGGAGATGGGGGGATCTCAGATACGCAGTATTTT
>TRBV5-1|TRBJ1-1|TRBD1|once|18
CASSLGTGTGLLFTEAFF
TGCGCCAGCAGCTTAGGGACCGGGACAGGGTTATTGTTCACTGAAGCTTTCTTT
>TRBV2|TRBJ1-5|.|.|15
CASSYSGGENQPQHF
TGTGCCAGCAGTTACTCGGGGGGGGAAAATCAGCCCCAGCATTTT
>TRBV7-2|TRBJ1-6|.|.|14
CASSLQNSISPLHF
TGTGCCAGCAGCTTACAAAATAGTATTTCACCCCTCCACTTT
>TRBV19|TRBJ1-5|TRBD1|.|16
CASSARDSRGGKPQHF
TGTGCCAGTAGTGCGCGGGACAGCCGGGGCGGAAAGCCCCAGCATTTT
>TRBV12-3/TRBV12-4|TRBJ1-5|.|.|12
CASSSGPGPQHF
TGTGCCAGCAGTTCAGGTCCAGGGCCCCAGCATTTT
>TRBV4-1|TRBJ1-1|.|.|14
CASSQAGLNTEAFF
TGCGCCAGCAGCCAAGCAGGGTTGAACACTGAAGCTTTCTTT
>TRBV6-5|TRBJ1-3|.|.|16
CASSYSGALSGNTIYF
TGTGCCAGCAGTTACTCGGGGGCACTCTCTGGAAACACCATATATTTT
>TRBV25-1|TRBJ1-2|TRBD1|.|13
CASRQTGDYGYTF
TGTGCCAGCCGCCAGACAGGGGACTATGGCTACACCTTC
>TRBV11-2|TRBJ1-4|.|.|16
CASSYPFGGVDEKLFF
TGTGCCAGCAGCTACCCCTTCGGTGGAGTGGATGAAAAACTGTTTTTT
>TRBV24-1|TRBJ2-3|.|.|17
CATSDSSGEVSTDTQYF
TGTGCCACCAGTGATTCGTCAGGGGAAGTCTCCACAGATACGCAGTATTTT
>TRBV9|TRBJ1-6|.|.|15
CASSADAGPSSPLHF
TGTGCCAGCAGCGCAGACGCGGGTCCTAGTTCACCCCTCCACTTT
>TRBV23-1|TRBJ2-5|.|.|11
CASTGVGTQYF
TGCGCCAGCACAGGGGTCGGGACCCAGTACTTC
>TRBV6-6|TRBJ1-5|TRBD1|.|14
CASRTDRGVQPQHF
TGTGCCAGCAGAACGGACAGGGGGGTTCAGCCCCAGCATTTT
>TRBV24-1|TRBJ2-5|TRBD2|.|15
CATSDPGTSGETQYF
TGTGCCACCAGTGACCCCGGGACTAGCGGGGAGACCCAGTACTTC
>TRBV11-3|TRBJ2-3|TRBD2|once|15
CASSPGSGNTDTQYF
TGTGCCAGCAGCCCAGGCAGCGGGAACACAGATACGCAGTATTTT
>TRBV4-3|TRBJ1-1|TRBD1|.|12
CASSQGQGAAFF
TGCGCCAGCAGCCAAGGACAGGGGGCTGCTTTCTTT
>TRBV10-3|TRBJ2-2|TRBD1|.|16
CAISPGTTGGSGELFF
TGTGCCATCAGCCCGGGGACTACAGGGGGCTCCGGGGAGCTGTTTTTT
>TRBV2|TRBJ1-2|TRBD1|.|13
CASSEQGAYGYTF
TGTGCCAGCAGTGAACAGGGGGCTTATGGCTACACCTTC
>TRBV12-5|TRBJ1-5|.|few|16
CASGQGAAYSNQPQHF
TGTGCTAGTGGCCAGGGCGCCGCGTATAGCAATCAGCCCCAGCATTTT
>TRBV7-3|TRBJ1-1|.|few|13
CASSSGTITEAFF
TGTGCCAGCAGCTCCGGGACAATCACTGAAGCTTTCTTT
>TRBV6-5|TRBJ1-6|TRBD1|.|13
CASSYTGDSPLHF
TGTGCCAGCAGTTATACAGGGGATTCACCCCTCCACTTT
>TRBV2|TRBJ1-5|TRBD1|.|15
CASTRGATGGQPQHF
TGTGCCAGCACGAGGGGTGCGACAGGGGGCCAGCCCCAGCATTTT
>TRBV5-6|TRBJ1-4|.|.|13
CASSRTGYAKLFF
TGTGCCAGCAGCAGAACAGGGTACGCAAAACTGTTTTTT
>TRBV2|TRBJ1-1|.|.|13
CASSRQVNTEAFF
TGTGCCAGCAGTAGACAGGTGAACACTGAAGCTTTCTTT
>TRBV5-4|TRBJ1-4|.|.|13
CASSAGPNEKLFF
TGTGCCAGCAGCGCGGGTCCTAATGAAAAACTGTTTTTT
>TRBV10-3|TRBJ2-2|.|.|15
CAISDGGTYTGELFF
TGTGCCATCAGTGACGGAGGGACCTACACCGGGGAGCTGTTTTTT
>TRBV7-2|TRBJ1-5|.|.|19
CASSLGLISRAGGNQPQHF
TGTGCCAGCAGCTTAGGACTCATCAGTCGCGCCGGGGGCAATCAGCCCCAGCATTTT
>TRBV4-2|TRBJ2-1|.|.|17
CASSQAPGGGPINEQFF
TGTGCCAGCAGCCAAGCGCCCGGCGGGGGCCCCATTAATGAGCAGTTCTTC
>TRBV9|TRBJ1-6|.|.|15
CASSAAGVYNSPLHF
TGTGCCAGCAGCGCGGCGGGTGTCTATAATTCACCCCTCCACTTT
>TRBV19|TRBJ2-7|.|.|14
CASKEGAPSYEQYF
TGTGCCAGTAAGGAGGGCGCACCATCCTACGAGCAGTACTTC
>TRBV5-1|TRBJ2-2|TRBD1|once|15
CASSPGTANTGELFF
TGCGCCAGCAGCCCGGGGACAGCGAACACCGGGGAGCTGTTTTTT
>TRBV5-1|TRBJ1-1|.|.|14
CASSTSSGFTEAFF
TGCGCCAGCAGCACCTCTTCCGGGTTCACTGAAGCTTTCTTT
>TRBV6-2/TRBV6-3|TRBJ2-7|TRBD2|.|15
CASSWALAVSYEQYF
TGTGCCAGCAGTTGGGCACTAGCGGTTTCCTACGAGCAGTACTTC